Below, 26 T cell receptor beta chains from the same sample are listed, as sequenced in a study of post-analysis software for immune sequencing data. Broader study findings: A handful of TRBV segments were significantly more frequent in patients than in controls. TRBV5-6, TRBV5-1 and TRBV20-1 were among these segments.

No cognate antigen is known for these TCRs. Every TCR beta cDNA library bore unique molecular identifiers. TCRdb analysed the PCR reads with MiXCR anew, one entry per CDR3 protein. This sample carries roughly 650,000 distinct CDR3 sequences, 59% of them seen once, and the ten largest clones take over 9%. Sequencing used blood. These receptors were obtained from a girl between 2 and 10 years old with multiple sclerosis.

The V gene is TRBV4-3, the J gene TRBJ2-2; the D gene is possibly TRBD2 (5 bases). V gave up 0 bases and J gave up 4 bases, with 12 bases separating them. The CDR3 loop spans 16 amino acids. The germline V gene encodes CDR1 LGHNA and CDR2 YSLEER. Written as DNA, the CDR3 is TGCGCCAGCAGCCAAGATGTGAGCGGTCGCACCGGGGAGCTGTTTTTT. Its translation: CASSQDVSGRTGELFF.

As for this clonotype: At one end, the junction sequence differs from germline, possibly due to a read error. CDR3 sequence: CAWSVLAGPYNERFF. DNA for the CDR3: TGTGCCTGGAGTGTTCTCGCGGGCCCCTACAATGAGCGGTTCTTC. The rearrangement joins TRBV30 to TRBJ2-1; D is possibly TRBD2 (5 bases). The CDR3 extends over 15 amino acids. Germline-derived CDR1 and CDR2 are GTSNPN and SVGIG (reference sequence).

The chain uses TRBV6-1 and TRBJ2-3, with 7 positions matching TRBD1. Germline values: CDR1 MNHNS, CDR2 SASEGT. The CDR3 has 16 residues. J lost 6 bases, V lost 2 bases, and 11 bases had no gene match. This CDR3 is CASSELGQAARDTQYF. The CDR3 bases are TGTGCCAGCAGTGAACTCGGACAGGCTGCGAGGGATACGCAGTATTTT.

This clonotype was observed a single time. V and J are TRBV20-1 and TRBJ2-1, with 11 bases identical to TRBD2. Germline V gene lookup returns CDR1 DFQATT and CDR2 SNEGSKA (reference sequence). This CDR3 has 16 residues. The J segment lost 2 bases and the V segment lost 1 base, leaving 4 bases of the junction unmatched. In nucleotides, the CDR3 is TGCAGTGCTAGAGTTCCTAGCGGGAGGACCTACAATGAGCAGTTCTTC. The encoded protein is CSARVPSGRTYNEQFF.

A few counts support this clonotype. The chain combines TRBV18 with TRBJ1-1; tentatively, D is TRBD1 (6 bases). The CDR3 covers 14 residues. Germline lookup yields CDR1 KGHSH and CDR2 LQKENI. V was trimmed by 6 bases and J by 0 bases, leaving 11 bases between them. CDR3 nucleotides: TGTGCCAGCTCCGAGGGGGATCTGAACACTGAAGCTTTCTTT. Translation: CASSEGDLNTEAFF.

The gene calls are TRBV7-9 and TRBJ2-7; possibly TRBD1 or TRBD2 for D (5 bases each). V lost 4 bases and J lost 3, with 13 bases in between. The CDR3 is 14 residues long. CDR1 is SEHNR, CDR2 FQNEAQ, per germline (reference sequence). The DNA for the CDR3 is TGTGCCAGCAGCTCTAGGGACGTAAACTACGAGCAGTACTTC. Translation: CASSSRDVNYEQYF.

The chain is built from TRBV7-2 and TRBJ2-5, with unresolved D. V gave up 3 bases and J gave up 3 bases, with 8 bases separating them. The germline V gene has CDR1 SGHTA and CDR2 FQGNSA. This CDR3 has 13 amino acids. This CDR3 is CASSFPTEETQYF. The DNA for the CDR3 is TGTGCCAGCAGCTTCCCAACAGAAGAGACCCAGTACTTC.

V and J are TRBV5-1 and TRBJ2-7; no clear D gene. The CDR3 runs 13 residues. Trimming shortened V by 2 bases and J by 5 bases, and 11 bases separated the two germline ends. The germline CDR1 and CDR2 sequences are SGHRS and YFSETQ. This chain's CDR3 is CASSFGSSHEQYF. CDR3 coding DNA: TGCGCCAGCAGCTTCGGCAGTTCCCACGAGCAGTACTTC.

CDR3 sequence: CASSPGVAEQYF. CDR3 nucleotide sequence: TGTGCCAGCAGCCCAGGGGTAGCCGAGCAGTACTTC. This chain uses TRBV7-9 with TRBJ2-7; TRBD1 might be the D (6 bases). V was clipped by 5 bases and J by 6 bases, with 11 bases between them. The length of the CDR3 is 12 residues. The germline V gene encodes CDR1 SEHNR and CDR2 FQNEAQ (reference sequence).

The gene calls are TRBV7-2 and TRBJ2-3; TRBD2 matches 7 bases. CDR3 size: 16 residues. Trimming at V came to 3 bases and at J to 0 bases, leaving 6 bases not matched to a gene. Looked up from germline, CDR1 is SGHTA and CDR2 is FQGNSA. Here the CDR3 reads CASSFLSGISTDTQYF. The CDR3, as DNA: TGTGCCAGCAGCTTTTTAAGCGGGATTAGCACAGATACGCAGTATTTT.

This sequence joins TRBV29-1 and TRBJ2-7, with 7 bases lining up with TRBD1. The CDR3 spans 13 residues. V gave up 3 bases and J gave up 1 base; unmatched junction bases: 3. Germline-derived CDR1 and CDR2 are SQVTM and ANQGSEA. The CDR3 region is CSVDGTDSYEQYF. CDR3 sequence (DNA): TGCAGCGTTGACGGGACAGATTCCTACGAGCAGTACTTC.

The chain couples TRBV20-1 to TRBJ2-3; no definite D call. The CDR3 spans 12 residues. Trimming took off 6 bases at V and 7 bases at J, with 14 bases between the two ends. CDR1 is DFQATT, CDR2 SNEGSKA, per germline (reference sequence). In DNA form, the CDR3 reads TGCAGTGCCCCTACGGGTGGCAATACGCAGTATTTT. It is translated as CSAPTGGNTQYF.

This chain connects TRBV12-3 or TRBV12-4 to TRBJ1-2, with D perhaps TRBD1 (5 bases). V lost 11 bases, J lost 1 base, and 8 bases lay in between. CDR3 size: 11 residues. The CDR3 region is CAVDSNYGYTF. Written as DNA, the CDR3 is TGTGCCGTTGACAGTAACTATGGCTACACCTTC.

The DNA for the CDR3 is TGCGCCAGCAGCTTGGCCCTACAGGACCAAGAGACCCAGTACTTC. Amino acids: CASSLALQDQETQYF. The chain couples TRBV5-1 to TRBJ2-5; possibly TRBD1 for D (5 bases). The germline V gene has CDR1 SGHRS and CDR2 YFSETQ. V lost 0 bases, J lost 0 bases, and 9 bases lay in between. This CDR3 is 15 amino acids long.

The chain combines TRBV12-3 or TRBV12-4 with TRBJ2-3; D is unresolved. Deletions cut 5 bases from V and 4 bases from J, with 13 bases between. This CDR3 is 14 amino acids long. CDR3 sequence reads: CASSGPPMADTQYF. The CDR3 region has the DNA TGTGCCAGCAGTGGACCACCCATGGCAGATACGCAGTATTTT.

The CDR3 loop reads CASSNEGLVDEQFF. In DNA, the CDR3 is TGCGCCAGCAGCAACGAGGGACTAGTGGATGAGCAGTTCTTC. V is TRBV5-1 and J is TRBJ2-1, with 8 bases fitting TRBD2. The trim removed 4 bases at V and 8 bases at J, leaving 8 bases unmatched. The CDR3 extends over 14 amino acids. Germline V gene data show CDR1 as SGHRS and CDR2 as YFSETQ.

J is TRBJ2-1 and V is TRBV3-1, with D possibly TRBD1 on 5 matching bases. The V gene's germline CDR1 is LGHDT and CDR2 YNNKEL (reference sequence). CDR3 length: 15 residues. The V and J ends lost 2 bases and 0 bases respectively, with 8 bases between them. The CDR3 DNA reads as TGTGCCAGCAGCCAAAGACAGAGCTCCTACAATGAGCAGTTCTTC. Amino acids: CASSQRQSSYNEQFF.

V usage is TRBV7-9 and J usage is TRBJ1-2; D call uncertain. Germline assignment: CDR1 SEHNR and CDR2 FQNEAQ (reference sequence). The ends were cut back, 8 bases at V and 6 bases at J, with 10 bases in the middle. CDR3 length: 11 residues. The CDR3 DNA reads TGTGCCAGCCCCGTCGGGGATGGCTACACCTTC. Residues: CASPVGDGYTF. Filled out from reference TRBV7-9 and TRBJ1-2, the complete variable domain reads DTGVSQNPRHKITKRGQNVTFRCDPISEHNRLYWYRQTLGQGPEFLTYFQNEAQLEKSRLLSDRFSAERPKGSFSTLEIQRTEQGDSAMYLCASPVGDGYTFGSGTRLTVV.

V usage is TRBV25-1 and J usage is TRBJ1-2; D gene unclear. CDR3 length: 11 amino acids. V shed 8 bases and J shed 3 bases, with 7 bases lying between them. Germline V gene sequence: CDR1 MGHDK, CDR2 SYGVNS. The chain's CDR3 is CASFQDYGYTF. The CDR3 nucleotides are TGTGCCAGCTTCCAGGACTATGGCTACACCTTC.

Only one count was recorded for this clonotype. The chain recombines TRBV27 with TRBJ1-2; 9 bases fit TRBD1. Germline loops: CDR1 MNHEY, CDR2 SMNVEV (reference sequence). The CDR3 has 15 residues. Losses at the gene ends were 1 base for V and 2 bases for J; bases not matched to a gene: 2. Here the CDR3 reads CASSLLGQGNYGYTF. In DNA, the CDR3 is TGTGCCAGCAGTTTATTGGGACAGGGCAACTATGGCTACACCTTC.

The chain is built from TRBV21-1 and TRBJ1-6; the table assigns TRBD1, which was not confirmed against the DNA. TRBV21-1 is a pseudogene segment. The CDR3 length is 14 residues. In DNA, the CDR3 is TGTGCCAGCAGCACGGGACCTGGGGACTCACCCCTCCACTTT. This sequence encodes CASSTGPGDSPLHF.

This chain joins TRBV7-2 and TRBJ2-1; D gene ambiguous. Germline V gene sequence: CDR1 SGHTA, CDR2 FQGNSA. CDR3 size: 17 residues. V lost 1 base and J lost 0, with 13 bases in between. The CDR3 region is CASSLVPPPSSYNEQFF. The DNA of the CDR3 is TGTGCCAGCAGCTTAGTTCCCCCTCCGAGCTCCTACAATGAGCAGTTCTTC.

The rearrangement links TRBV3-1 to TRBJ2-5, with a tentative D call TRBD2 (5 bases). The DNA end lines up better with TRBJ2-7; the J call may be wrong. Germline V gives CDR1 LGHDT, CDR2 YNNKEL (reference sequence). The CDR3 covers 15 residues. CDR3 residues: CASSQSVLRTYEQYF. The CDR3, as DNA: TGTGCCAGCAGCCAATCTGTACTTCGGACTTACGAGCAGTACTTC.

This rearrangement joins TRBV29-1 to TRBJ2-2; a weak D match, TRBD1 (6 bases). Germline V lookup: CDR1 SQVTM, CDR2 ANQGSEA. This CDR3 is 15 amino acids long. Trimming left V 4 bases short and J 2 bases short, with 14 bases between. In nucleotides, the CDR3 is TGCAGCGTTGGGGGGCAGGGGCCTAACACCGGGGAGCTGTTTTTT. Translated: CSVGGQGPNTGELFF.

The chain carries TRBV6-2 or TRBV6-3 and TRBJ2-5; D may be TRBD1 (5 bases). Trimming pared 2 bases from V and 2 bases from J, leaving 9 bases between. CDR3 length equals 14 residues. In germline, CDR1 is MNHEY, CDR2 SVGEGT. The CDR3, as DNA: TGTGCCAGCAGTTACCGGACACAACAAGAGACCCAGTACTTC. As protein: CASSYRTQQETQYF.

The chain links TRBV2 to TRBJ2-1; 7 bases line up with TRBD1. Germline V CDR1 and CDR2: SNHLY, FYNNEI. The CDR3 length is 14 residues. V lost 6 bases, J lost 4 bases, and 6 bases stayed unmatched. The CDR3 region is CASRLPGQYNEQFF. The CDR3 DNA is TGTGCCAGCAGGCTTCCGGGACAGTACAATGAGCAGTTCTTC.